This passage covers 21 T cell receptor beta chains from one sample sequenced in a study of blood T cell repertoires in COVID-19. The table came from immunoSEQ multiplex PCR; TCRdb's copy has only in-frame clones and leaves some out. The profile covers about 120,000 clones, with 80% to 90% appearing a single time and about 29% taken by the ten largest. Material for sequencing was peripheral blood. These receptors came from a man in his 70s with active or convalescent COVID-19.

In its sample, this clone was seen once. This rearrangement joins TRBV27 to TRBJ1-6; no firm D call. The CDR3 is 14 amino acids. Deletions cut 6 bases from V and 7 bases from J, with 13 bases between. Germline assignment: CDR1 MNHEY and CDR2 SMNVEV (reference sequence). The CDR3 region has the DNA TGTGCCAGCAGGTTACCGGGGAGAAATTCACCCCTCCACTTT. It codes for CASRLPGRNSPLHF.

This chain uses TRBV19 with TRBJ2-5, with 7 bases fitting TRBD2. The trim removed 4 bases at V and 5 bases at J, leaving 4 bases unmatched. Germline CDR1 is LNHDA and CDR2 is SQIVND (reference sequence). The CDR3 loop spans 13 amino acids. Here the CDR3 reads CASSRTREETQYF. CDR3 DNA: TGTGCCAGTAGTAGGACTAGAGAGGAGACCCAGTACTTC.

This CDR3 reads CASRQTGGNEQFF. CDR3 DNA: TGTGCCAGCAGACAGACCGGGGGGAATGAGCAGTTCTTC. The chain recombines TRBV12-3 or TRBV12-4 with TRBJ2-1; TRBD2 matches at 7 bases. The V segment lost 6 bases and the J segment 7 bases; nucleotides outside the gene matches: 6. The CDR3 consists of 13 residues.

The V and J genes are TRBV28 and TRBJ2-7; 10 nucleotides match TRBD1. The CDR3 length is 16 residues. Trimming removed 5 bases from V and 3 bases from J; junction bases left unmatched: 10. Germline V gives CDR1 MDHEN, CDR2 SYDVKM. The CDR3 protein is CASSLSKGQGVYEQYF. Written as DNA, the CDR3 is TGTGCCAGCAGTCTCTCGAAAGGACAGGGGGTCTACGAGCAGTACTTC.

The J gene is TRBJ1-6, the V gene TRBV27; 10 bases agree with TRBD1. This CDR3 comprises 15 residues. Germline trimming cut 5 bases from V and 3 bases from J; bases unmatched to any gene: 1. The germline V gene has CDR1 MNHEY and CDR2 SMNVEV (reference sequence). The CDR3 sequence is CASSGTGVYNSPLHF. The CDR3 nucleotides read TGTGCCAGCAGTGGGACAGGGGTCTATAATTCACCCCTCCACTTT.

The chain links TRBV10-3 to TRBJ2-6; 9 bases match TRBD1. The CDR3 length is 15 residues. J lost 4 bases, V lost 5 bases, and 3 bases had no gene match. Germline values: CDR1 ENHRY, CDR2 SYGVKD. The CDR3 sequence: CAISRTGAGANVLTF. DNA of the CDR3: TGTGCCATCAGTCGGACAGGGGCCGGGGCCAACGTCCTGACTTTC.

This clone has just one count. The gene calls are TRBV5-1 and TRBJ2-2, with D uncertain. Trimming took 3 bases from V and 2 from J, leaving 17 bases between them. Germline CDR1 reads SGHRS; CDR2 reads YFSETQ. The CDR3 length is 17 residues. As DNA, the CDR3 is TGCGCCAGCAGCTCGGCGGTGGATCCCCAAAACACCGGGGAGCTGTTTTTT. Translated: CASSSAVDPQNTGELFF.

The DNA for the CDR3 is TGCGCCAGCAGCTTGCAGGTATTTGGTGAGCAGTTCTTC. This sequence encodes CASSLQVFGEQFF. The rearrangement uses TRBV5-1 and TRBJ2-1, with D unclear. Germline V gene sequence: CDR1 SGHRS, CDR2 YFSETQ. Deletions cut 1 base from V and 9 bases from J, with 11 bases between. The CDR3 runs to 13 residues.

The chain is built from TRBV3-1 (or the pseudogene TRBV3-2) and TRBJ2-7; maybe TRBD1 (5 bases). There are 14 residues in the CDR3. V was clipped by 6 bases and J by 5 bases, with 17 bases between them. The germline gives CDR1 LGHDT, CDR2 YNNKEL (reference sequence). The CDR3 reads CASSPIQGRDEQYF. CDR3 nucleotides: TGTGCCAGCAGTCCAATTCAGGGTCGCGACGAGCAGTACTTC.

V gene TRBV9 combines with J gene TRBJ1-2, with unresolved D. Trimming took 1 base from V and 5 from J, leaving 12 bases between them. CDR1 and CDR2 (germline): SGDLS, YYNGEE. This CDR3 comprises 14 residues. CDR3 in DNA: TGTGCCAGCAGCGTAACCACGCCCGGTTATGGCTACACCTTC. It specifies CASSVTTPGYGYTF.

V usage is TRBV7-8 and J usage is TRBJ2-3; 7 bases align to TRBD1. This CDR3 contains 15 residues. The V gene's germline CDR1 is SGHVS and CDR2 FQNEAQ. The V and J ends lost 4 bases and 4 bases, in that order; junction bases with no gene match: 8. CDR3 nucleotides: TGTGCCAGCAGCTCAGGGGGATGGGGCTCAGATACGCAGTATTTT. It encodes CASSSGGWGSDTQYF.

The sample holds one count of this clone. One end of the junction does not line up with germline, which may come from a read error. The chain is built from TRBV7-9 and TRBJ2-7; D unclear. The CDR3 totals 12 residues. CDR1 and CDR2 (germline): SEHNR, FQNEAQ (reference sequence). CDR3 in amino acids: CASSLAWSEQYF. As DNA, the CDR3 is TGTGCCAGCAGCTTAGCGTGGTCGGAGCAATACTTC.

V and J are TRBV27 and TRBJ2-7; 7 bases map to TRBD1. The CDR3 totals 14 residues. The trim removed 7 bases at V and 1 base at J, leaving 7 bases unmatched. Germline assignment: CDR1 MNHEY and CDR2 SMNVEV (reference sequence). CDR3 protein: CASTRAGGSYEQYF. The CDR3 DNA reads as TGTGCCAGCACCCGGGCAGGGGGTTCCTACGAGCAGTACTTC.

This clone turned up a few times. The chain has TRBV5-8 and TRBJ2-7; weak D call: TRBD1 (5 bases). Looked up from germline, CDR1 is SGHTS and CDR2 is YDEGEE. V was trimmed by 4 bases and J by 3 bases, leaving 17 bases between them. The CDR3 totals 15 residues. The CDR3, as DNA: TGTGCCAGCAGCCTCCGGCCGGCGCAGGGCTACGAGCAGTACTTC. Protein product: CASSLRPAQGYEQYF.

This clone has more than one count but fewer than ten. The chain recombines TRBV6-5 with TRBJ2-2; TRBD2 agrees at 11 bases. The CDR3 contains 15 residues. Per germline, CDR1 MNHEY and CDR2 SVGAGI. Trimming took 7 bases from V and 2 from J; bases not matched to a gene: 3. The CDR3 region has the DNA TGTGCCAGCACTAGACTAGCGGGAAACACCGGGGAGCTGTTTTTT. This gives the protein CASTRLAGNTGELFF.

The CDR3 region is CASSLAGGYNEQFF. As DNA, the CDR3 is TGTGCCAGCAGTTTAGCCGGGGGCTACAATGAGCAGTTCTTC. The chain joins TRBV28 to TRBJ2-1, with a possible D match to TRBD2 (6 bases). CDR1 and CDR2 from the germline V gene are MDHEN and SYDVKM. The CDR3 consists of 14 residues. V lost 2 bases, J lost 3 bases, and 8 bases lay in between.

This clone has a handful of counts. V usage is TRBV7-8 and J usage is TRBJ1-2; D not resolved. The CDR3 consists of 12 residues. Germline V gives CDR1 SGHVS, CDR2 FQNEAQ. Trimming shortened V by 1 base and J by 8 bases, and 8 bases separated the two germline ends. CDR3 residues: CASSLDGRGYTF. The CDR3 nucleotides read TGTGCCAGCAGCTTAGACGGGAGGGGCTACACCTTC.

The CDR3 DNA reads as TGTGCCAGCAGCTATCTCGGTGGTGAGCAGTTCTTC. This codes for CASSYLGGEQFF. J is TRBJ2-1 and V is TRBV11-2; D is unclear. In germline, CDR1 is SGHAT, CDR2 FQNNGV. Trimming took 4 bases from V and 9 from J, leaving 10 bases between them. CDR3 size: 12 residues. The full variable domain, rest sourced from reference TRBV11-2 and TRBJ2-1, is EAGVAQSPRYKIIEKRQSVAFWCNPISGHATLYWYQQILGQGPKLLIQFQNNGVVDDSQLPKDRFSAERLKGVDSTLKIQPAKLEDSAVYLCASSYLGGEQFFGPGTRLTVL.

The CDR3 spells CASSRWTGSNEQFF. As DNA, the CDR3 is TGCGCCAGCAGCCGCTGGACAGGGAGCAATGAGCAGTTCTTC. The J gene is TRBJ2-1, the V gene TRBV5-1, with 8 bases fitting TRBD1. The CDR3 sequence is 14 residues long. The V segment lost 4 bases and the J segment 6 bases; nucleotides outside the gene matches: 6. CDR1 is SGHRS, CDR2 YFSETQ, per germline.

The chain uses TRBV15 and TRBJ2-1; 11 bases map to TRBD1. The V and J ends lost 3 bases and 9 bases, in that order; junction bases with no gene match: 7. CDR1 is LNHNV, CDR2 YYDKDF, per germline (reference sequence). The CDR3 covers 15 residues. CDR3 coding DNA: TGTGCCACCAGCAGCCCGGGACAGGGGGTCAGTGAGCAGTTCTTC. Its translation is CATSSPGQGVSEQFF.

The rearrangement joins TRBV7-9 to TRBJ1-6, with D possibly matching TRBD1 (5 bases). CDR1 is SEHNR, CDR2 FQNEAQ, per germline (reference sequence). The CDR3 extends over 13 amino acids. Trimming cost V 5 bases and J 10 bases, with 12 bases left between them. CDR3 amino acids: CASSQGPGSPLHF. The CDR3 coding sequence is TGTGCCAGCAGCCAGGGTCCAGGATCACCCCTCCACTTT.